The 14 T cell receptor beta chains below come from one sample, sequenced in a study of graft-versus-host responses after intestinal transplantation. No antigen has been assigned to these receptors. This table comes from immunoSEQ multiplex PCR, and its TCRdb copy is limited to in-frame clones, with some not included. In the table there are about 100,000 clones, about 88% of which are singletons. The sample was unstimulated CD4+ T cells sorted from spleen or lymph node cells, taken before transplant. Every receptor here comes from a human donor who was the organ donor for an intestinal transplant.

This rearrangement joins TRBV11-3 to TRBJ1-5; D unresolved. The CDR3 has 14 residues. Looked up from germline, CDR1 is SGHNT and CDR2 is YENEEA. V shed 5 bases and J shed 6 bases, with 14 bases lying between them. The CDR3 DNA follows: TGTGCCAGCAGCATACGACCTGGAGGTCAGCCCCAGCATTTT. Protein: CASSIRPGGQPQHF.

The chain couples TRBV7-2 to TRBJ1-1; D possibly corresponds to TRBD1 (6 bases). The CDR3 is 14 residues long. V lost 7 bases and J 5 bases, leaving 17 bases between the germline ends. The germline V gene encodes CDR1 SGHTA and CDR2 FQGNSA. CDR3 in amino acids: CASTHRGGTTEAFF. CDR3 coding DNA: TGTGCCAGCACCCATCGCGGGGGGACAACTGAAGCTTTCTTT.

CDR3 DNA: TGTGCCAGCAGTGAAACAAAGGGGGACTATGGCTACACCTTC. It translates to CASSETKGDYGYTF. The chain recombines TRBV6-1 with TRBJ1-2; a possible D gene is TRBD1 (6 bases). In germline, CDR1 is MNHNS, CDR2 SASEGT. This CDR3 is 14 amino acids long. Trimming stripped 2 bases from V and 3 bases from J, with 10 bases between.

The rearrangement uses TRBV9 and TRBJ2-5, with 10 bases lining up with TRBD2. Germline V lookup: CDR1 SGDLS, CDR2 YYNGEE. The CDR3 sequence is 19 residues long. With V trimmed by 0 bases and J by 3 bases, 14 bases remained unmatched. In DNA, the CDR3 is TGTGCCAGCAGCGTAGGGTTAGCGGGGGGCTCAAATGTGGAAGAGACCCAGTACTTC. It codes for CASSVGLAGGSNVEETQYF.

This clone was counted a single time. The V and J genes are TRBV4-2 and TRBJ1-4; D perhaps matches TRBD1 (5 bases). This CDR3 spans 15 amino acids. Trimming removed 4 bases from V and 5 bases from J, with 14 bases in between. Germline V gene lookup returns CDR1 LGHNA and CDR2 YNFKEQ. CDR3 coding DNA: TGTGCCAGCAGCCTGACCTGGGGGAACAATGAAAAACTGTTTTTT. It codes for CASSLTWGNNEKLFF.

This chain connects TRBV6-5 to TRBJ2-2; tentative D call: TRBD1 (6 bases). The length of the CDR3 is 15 residues. CDR1 and CDR2 (germline): MNHEY, SVGAGI. Trimming stripped 0 bases from V and 1 base from J, with 6 bases between. The CDR3 is CASSYSGQNTGELFF. CDR3 DNA: TGTGCCAGCAGTTACTCGGGACAGAACACCGGGGAGCTGTTTTTT.

This chain connects TRBV5-1 to TRBJ1-1; possible D gene TRBD1, 6 bases. Trimming removed 0 bases from V and 0 bases from J, with 9 bases in between. The CDR3 covers 15 residues. Looked up from germline, CDR1 is SGHRS and CDR2 is YFSETQ. CDR3 DNA sequence: TGCGCCAGCAGCTTGGGTGACAGGTTGAACACTGAAGCTTTCTTT. It is translated as CASSLGDRLNTEAFF.

J is TRBJ1-1 and V is TRBV5-1, with TRBD1 as a possible D gene (5 bases). The germline V gene encodes CDR1 SGHRS and CDR2 YFSETQ. The germline V and J ends were trimmed by 4 bases and 6 bases, with 13 bases remaining between them. This CDR3 has 13 amino acids. CDR3 loop: CASSVNQGSEAFF. DNA for the CDR3: TGCGCCAGCAGCGTAAATCAGGGCTCTGAAGCTTTCTTT.

The chain employs TRBV30 and TRBJ1-1, with a possible D match to TRBD1 (5 bases). The CDR3 has 13 residues. Trimming left V 3 bases short and J 7 bases short, with 15 bases between. CDR1 is GTSNPN and CDR2 is SVGIG in the germline V gene (reference sequence). The CDR3 loop reads CAWRGFRDGEAFF. Written as DNA, the CDR3 is TGTGCCTGGAGGGGGTTTCGGGACGGTGAAGCTTTCTTT.

The gene calls are TRBV6-6 and TRBJ2-2, with TRBD1 matching over 7 bases. Germline CDR1 and CDR2: MNHNY and SVGAGI (reference sequence). The CDR3 length is 16 residues. J gave up 3 bases and V 7 bases, and 11 bases lay outside the gene matches. CDR3 in DNA: TGTGCCAGCAAACACCGGGACAGAGCCGACACCGGGGAGCTGTTTTTT. Its translation: CASKHRDRADTGELFF.

This sequence joins TRBV30 and TRBJ2-7; tentatively, D is TRBD2 (5 bases). Per germline, CDR1 GTSNPN and CDR2 SVGIG (reference sequence). This CDR3 contains 14 residues. Trimming removed 1 base from V and 3 bases from J, with 13 bases in between. CDR3 protein: CAWSGVGSLYEQYF. The CDR3 DNA reads TGTGCCTGGAGTGGTGTGGGGAGCCTCTACGAGCAGTACTTC. The whole variable domain, filled in from reference TRBV30 and TRBJ2-7, reads SQTIHQWPATLVQPVGSPLSLECTVEGTSNPNLYWYRQAAGRGLQLLFYSVGIGQISSEVPQNLSASRPQDRQFILSSKKLLLSDSGFYLCAWSGVGSLYEQYFGPGTRLTVT.

The V and J genes are TRBV6-6 and TRBJ1-1; D not certain. This CDR3 has 13 residues. Trimming cost V 5 bases and J 0 bases, with 7 bases left between them. Per germline, CDR1 MNHNY and CDR2 SVGAGI (reference sequence). CDR3 in DNA: TGTGCCAGCAGTCCTTACGTGAACACTGAAGCTTTCTTT. Its protein is CASSPYVNTEAFF.

This sequence joins TRBV4-1 and TRBJ2-3; D unclear. V lost 1 base and J lost 0, with 5 bases in between. The CDR3 loop spans 14 amino acids. Looked up from germline, CDR1 is MGHRA and CDR2 is YSYEKL. The CDR3 spells CASSQVISTDTQYF. CDR3 in DNA: TGCGCCAGCAGCCAAGTCATCAGCACAGATACGCAGTATTTT.

The genes are TRBV4-1 and TRBJ1-5; unclear D gene. Germline V CDR1 and CDR2: MGHRA, YSYEKL. This CDR3 spans 16 amino acids. Trimming took 3 bases from V and 7 from J, leaving 19 bases between them. CDR3 protein: CASSQGAEGARQPQHF. For the CDR3, the DNA is TGCGCCAGCAGCCAGGGTGCGGAGGGTGCGCGGCAGCCCCAGCATTTT.